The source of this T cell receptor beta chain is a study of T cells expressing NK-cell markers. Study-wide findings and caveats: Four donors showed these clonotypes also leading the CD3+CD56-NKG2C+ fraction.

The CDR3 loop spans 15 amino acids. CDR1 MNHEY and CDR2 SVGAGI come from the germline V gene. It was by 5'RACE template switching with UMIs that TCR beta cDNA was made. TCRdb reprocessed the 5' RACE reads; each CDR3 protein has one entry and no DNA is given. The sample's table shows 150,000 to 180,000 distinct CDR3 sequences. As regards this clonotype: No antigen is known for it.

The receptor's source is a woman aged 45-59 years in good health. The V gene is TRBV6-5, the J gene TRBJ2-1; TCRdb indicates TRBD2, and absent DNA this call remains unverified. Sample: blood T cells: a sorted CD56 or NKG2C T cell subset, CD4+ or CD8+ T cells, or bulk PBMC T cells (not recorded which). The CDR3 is CASSYLAGERNEQFF.